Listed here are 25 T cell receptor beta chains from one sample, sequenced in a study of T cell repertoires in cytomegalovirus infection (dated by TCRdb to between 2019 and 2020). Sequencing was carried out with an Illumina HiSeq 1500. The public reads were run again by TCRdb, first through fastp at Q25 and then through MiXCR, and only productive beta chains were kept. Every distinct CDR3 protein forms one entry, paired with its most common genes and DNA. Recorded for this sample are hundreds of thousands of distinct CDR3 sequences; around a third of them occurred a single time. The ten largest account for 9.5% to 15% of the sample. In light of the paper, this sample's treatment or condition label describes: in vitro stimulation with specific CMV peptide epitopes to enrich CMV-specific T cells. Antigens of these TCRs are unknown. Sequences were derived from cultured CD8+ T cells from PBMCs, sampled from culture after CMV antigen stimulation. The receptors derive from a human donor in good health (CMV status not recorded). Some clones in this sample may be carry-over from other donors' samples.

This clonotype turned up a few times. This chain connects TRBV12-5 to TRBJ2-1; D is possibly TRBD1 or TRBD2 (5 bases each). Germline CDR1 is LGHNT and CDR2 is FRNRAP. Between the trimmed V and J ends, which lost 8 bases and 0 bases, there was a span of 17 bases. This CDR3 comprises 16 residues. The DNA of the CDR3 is TGTGCTAGTAATACAGCCGGGGCGAGCTCCTACAATGAGCAGTTCTTC. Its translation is CASNTAGASSYNEQFF. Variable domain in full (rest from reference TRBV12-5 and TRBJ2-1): DARVTQTPRHKVTEMGQEVTMRCQPILGHNTVFWYRQTMMQGLELLAYFRNRAPLDDSGMPKDRFSAEMPDATLATLKIQPSEPRDSAVYFCASNTAGASSYNEQFFGPGTRLTVL.

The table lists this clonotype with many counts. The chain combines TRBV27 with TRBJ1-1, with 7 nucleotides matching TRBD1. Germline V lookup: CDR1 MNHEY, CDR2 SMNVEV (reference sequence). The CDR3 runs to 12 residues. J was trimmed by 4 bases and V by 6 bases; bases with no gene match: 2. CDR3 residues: CASRRGPTEAFF. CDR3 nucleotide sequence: TGTGCCAGCAGGAGGGGGCCCACTGAAGCTTTCTTT.

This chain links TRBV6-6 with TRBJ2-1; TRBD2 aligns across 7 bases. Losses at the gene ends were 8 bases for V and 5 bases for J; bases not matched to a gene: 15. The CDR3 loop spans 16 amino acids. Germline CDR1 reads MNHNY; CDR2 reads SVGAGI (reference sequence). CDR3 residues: CASRATAGGLNNEQFF. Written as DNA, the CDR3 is TGTGCCAGCCGTGCTACGGCCGGGGGGTTAAACAATGAGCAGTTCTTC.

In nucleotides, the CDR3 is TGCGCCAGCAGCTCTTCACTAGCGGGGAGCTCACAAGAGACCCAGTACTTC. Protein product: CASSSSLAGSSQETQYF. The chain joins TRBV5-1 to TRBJ2-5; 10 bases line up with TRBD2. Germline CDR1 SGHRS, CDR2 YFSETQ. CDR3 size: 17 residues. V shed 3 bases, J shed 2 bases, and the junction held 10 bases outside the gene matches.

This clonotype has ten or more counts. CDR3 coding DNA: TGTGCCAGCAGCTGGGGCCTACCGACAGGCGCTCGAACCTACAATGAGCAGTTCTTC. Protein sequence: CASSWGLPTGARTYNEQFF. The V gene is TRBV7-9, the J gene TRBJ2-1; possibly TRBD1 for D (6 bases). This CDR3 contains 19 residues. Germline V gene sequence: CDR1 SEHNR, CDR2 FQNEAQ (reference sequence). Trimming took off 4 bases at V and 2 bases at J, with 24 bases between the two ends.

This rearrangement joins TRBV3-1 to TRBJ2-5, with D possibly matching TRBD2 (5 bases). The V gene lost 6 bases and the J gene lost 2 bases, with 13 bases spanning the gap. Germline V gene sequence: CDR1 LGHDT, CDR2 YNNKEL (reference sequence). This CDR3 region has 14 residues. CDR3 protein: CASRAPGFQETQYF. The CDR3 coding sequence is TGTGCCAGCAGGGCTCCGGGGTTTCAAGAGACCCAGTACTTC.

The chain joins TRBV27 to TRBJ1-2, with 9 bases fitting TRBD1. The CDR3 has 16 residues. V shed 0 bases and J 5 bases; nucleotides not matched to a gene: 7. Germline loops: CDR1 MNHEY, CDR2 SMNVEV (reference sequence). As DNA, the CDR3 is TGTGCCAGCAGTTTATCATCACAGGGGGCTTGGTATGGCTACACCTTC. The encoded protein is CASSLSSQGAWYGYTF.

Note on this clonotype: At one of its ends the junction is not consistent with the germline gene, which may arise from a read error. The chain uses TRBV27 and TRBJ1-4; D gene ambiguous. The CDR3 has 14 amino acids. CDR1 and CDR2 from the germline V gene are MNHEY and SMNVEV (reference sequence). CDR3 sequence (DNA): TGTGCCAGCACCATCCTACCGGGGAGCGAAAGACTGTTTTTT. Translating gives CASTILPGSERLFF.

CDR3 loop: CAITEPPGTGSSRGQYV. The CDR3 nucleotides read TGTGCCATCACCGAACCACCCGGGACAGGGTCTTCAAGGGGGCAGTACGTC. This rearrangement joins TRBV10-3 to TRBJ2-7; 9 bases map to TRBD1. With V trimmed by 7 bases and J by 9 bases, 22 bases remained unmatched. CDR1 is ENHRY and CDR2 is SYGVKD in the germline V gene. The CDR3 runs 17 residues.

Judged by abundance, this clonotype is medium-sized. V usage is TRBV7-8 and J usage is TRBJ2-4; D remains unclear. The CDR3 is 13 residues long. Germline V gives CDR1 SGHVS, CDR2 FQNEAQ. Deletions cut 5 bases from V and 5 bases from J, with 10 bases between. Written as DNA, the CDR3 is TGTGCCAGCAGCATATTCCAGGAAAACATTCAGTACTTC. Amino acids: CASSIFQENIQYF. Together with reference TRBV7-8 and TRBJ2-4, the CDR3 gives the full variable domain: GAGVSQSPRYKVAKRGQDVALRCDPISGHVSLFWYQQALGQGPEFLTYFQNEAQLDKSGLPSDRFFAERPEGSVSTLKIQRTQQEDSAVYLCASSIFQENIQYFGAGTRLSVL.

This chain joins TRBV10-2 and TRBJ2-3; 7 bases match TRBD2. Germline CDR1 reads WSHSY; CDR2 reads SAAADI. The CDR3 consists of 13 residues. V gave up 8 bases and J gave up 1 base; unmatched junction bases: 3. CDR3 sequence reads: CASGRGGTDTQYF. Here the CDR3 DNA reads TGCGCCAGCGGTCGGGGGGGCACAGATACGCAGTATTTT.

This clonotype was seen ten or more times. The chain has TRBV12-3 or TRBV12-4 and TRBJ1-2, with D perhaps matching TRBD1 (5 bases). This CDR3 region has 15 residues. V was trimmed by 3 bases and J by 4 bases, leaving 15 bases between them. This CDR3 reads CASSFSGWGSYGYTF. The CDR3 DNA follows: TGTGCCAGCAGTTTCTCCGGGTGGGGCAGCTATGGCTACACCTTC.

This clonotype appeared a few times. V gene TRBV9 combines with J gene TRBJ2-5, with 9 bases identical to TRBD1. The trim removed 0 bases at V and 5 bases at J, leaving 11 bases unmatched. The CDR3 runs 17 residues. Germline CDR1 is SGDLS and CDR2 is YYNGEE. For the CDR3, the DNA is TGTGCCAGCAGCGTAGGGACAGGGGAGAGGGCGTGGGAGACCCAGTACTTC. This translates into CASSVGTGERAWETQYF.

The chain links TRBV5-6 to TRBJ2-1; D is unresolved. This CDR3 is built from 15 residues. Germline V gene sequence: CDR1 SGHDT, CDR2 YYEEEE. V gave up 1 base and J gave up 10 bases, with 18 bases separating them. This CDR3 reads CASSLSSGYDMEQFF. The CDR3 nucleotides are TGTGCCAGCAGCTTGAGCAGTGGGTACGACATGGAGCAGTTCTTC.

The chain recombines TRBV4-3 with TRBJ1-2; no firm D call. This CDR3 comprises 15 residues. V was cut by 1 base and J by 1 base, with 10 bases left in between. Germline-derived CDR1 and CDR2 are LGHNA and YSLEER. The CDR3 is CASSQGSWVNYGYTF. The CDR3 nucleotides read TGCGCCAGCAGCCAAGGGTCATGGGTTAACTATGGCTACACCTTC.

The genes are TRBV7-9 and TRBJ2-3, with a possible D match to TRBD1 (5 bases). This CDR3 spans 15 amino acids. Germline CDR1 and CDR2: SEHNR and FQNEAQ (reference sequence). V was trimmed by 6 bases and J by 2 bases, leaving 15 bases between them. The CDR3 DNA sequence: TGTGCCAGCAGTTCCAGGGCGCCCTCCACAGATACGCAGTATTTT. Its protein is CASSSRAPSTDTQYF.

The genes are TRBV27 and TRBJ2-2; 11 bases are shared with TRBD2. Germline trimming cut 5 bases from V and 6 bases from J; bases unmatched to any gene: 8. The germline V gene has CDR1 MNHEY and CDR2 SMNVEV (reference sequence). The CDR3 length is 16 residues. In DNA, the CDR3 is TGTGCCAGCAGTATTACTAGCGGGGGAGCCCCCGGGGAGCTGTTTTTT. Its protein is CASSITSGGAPGELFF.

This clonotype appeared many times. CDR3 amino acids: CASRKGLAGGITDTQYF. Written as DNA, the CDR3 is TGCGCCAGCAGAAAAGGACTAGCGGGGGGGATCACAGATACGCAGTATTTT. The chain carries TRBV5-1 and TRBJ2-3; 15 bases fit TRBD2. The V segment lost 5 bases and the J segment 2 bases; nucleotides outside the gene matches: 6. The CDR3 contains 17 residues. Germline-derived CDR1 and CDR2 are SGHRS and YFSETQ.

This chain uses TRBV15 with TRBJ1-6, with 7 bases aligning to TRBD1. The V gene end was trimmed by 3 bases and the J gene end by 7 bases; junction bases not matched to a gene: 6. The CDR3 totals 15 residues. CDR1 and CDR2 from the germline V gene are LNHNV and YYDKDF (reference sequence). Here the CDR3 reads CATSRETGTNSPLHF. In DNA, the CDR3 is TGTGCCACCAGCAGGGAGACAGGGACCAATTCACCCCTCCACTTT.

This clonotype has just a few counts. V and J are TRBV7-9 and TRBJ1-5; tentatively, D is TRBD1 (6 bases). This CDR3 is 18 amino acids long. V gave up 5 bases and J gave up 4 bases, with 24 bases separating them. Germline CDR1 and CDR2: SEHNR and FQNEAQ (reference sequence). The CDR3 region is CASSPRHRVEMGNQPQHF. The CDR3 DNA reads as TGTGCCAGCAGCCCGCGGCACAGGGTGGAAATGGGGAATCAGCCCCAGCATTTT.

The CDR3 sequence is CASSYRITGGEQYF. The CDR3, as DNA: TGTGCCAGCAGTTACAGGATTACAGGGGGCGAGCAGTACTTC. The chain links TRBV6-5 to TRBJ2-7; 8 nucleotides line up with TRBD1. CDR3 length equals 14 residues. The V gene's germline CDR1 is MNHEY and CDR2 SVGAGI. Germline trimming cut 2 bases from V and 6 bases from J; bases unmatched to any gene: 6.

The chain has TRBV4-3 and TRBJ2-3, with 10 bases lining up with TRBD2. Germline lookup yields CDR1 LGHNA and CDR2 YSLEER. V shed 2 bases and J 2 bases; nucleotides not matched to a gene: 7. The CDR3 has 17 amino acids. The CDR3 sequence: CASSQNAAGGATDTQYF. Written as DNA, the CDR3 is TGCGCCAGCAGCCAAAATGCAGCGGGGGGGGCCACAGATACGCAGTATTTT.

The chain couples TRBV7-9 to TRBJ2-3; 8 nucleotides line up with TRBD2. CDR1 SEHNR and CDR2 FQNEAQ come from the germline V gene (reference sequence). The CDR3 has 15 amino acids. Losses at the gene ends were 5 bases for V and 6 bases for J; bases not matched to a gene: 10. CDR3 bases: TGTGCCAGCAGCCCCCGGCGGGGGGAGGAGGATACGCAGTATTTT. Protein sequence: CASSPRRGEEDTQYF.

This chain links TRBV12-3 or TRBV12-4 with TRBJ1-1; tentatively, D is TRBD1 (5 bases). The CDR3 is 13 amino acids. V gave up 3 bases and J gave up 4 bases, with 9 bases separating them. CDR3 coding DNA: TGTGCCAGCAGTTTCCGCAGGGCCACTGAAGCTTTCTTT. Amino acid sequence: CASSFRRATEAFF.

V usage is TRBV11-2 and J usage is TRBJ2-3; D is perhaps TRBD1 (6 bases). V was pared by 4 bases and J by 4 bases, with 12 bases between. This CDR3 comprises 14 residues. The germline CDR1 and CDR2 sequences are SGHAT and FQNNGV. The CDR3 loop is CASSSWTDSDTQYF. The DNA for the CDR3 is TGTGCCAGCAGCTCTTGGACAGACTCAGATACGCAGTATTTT.